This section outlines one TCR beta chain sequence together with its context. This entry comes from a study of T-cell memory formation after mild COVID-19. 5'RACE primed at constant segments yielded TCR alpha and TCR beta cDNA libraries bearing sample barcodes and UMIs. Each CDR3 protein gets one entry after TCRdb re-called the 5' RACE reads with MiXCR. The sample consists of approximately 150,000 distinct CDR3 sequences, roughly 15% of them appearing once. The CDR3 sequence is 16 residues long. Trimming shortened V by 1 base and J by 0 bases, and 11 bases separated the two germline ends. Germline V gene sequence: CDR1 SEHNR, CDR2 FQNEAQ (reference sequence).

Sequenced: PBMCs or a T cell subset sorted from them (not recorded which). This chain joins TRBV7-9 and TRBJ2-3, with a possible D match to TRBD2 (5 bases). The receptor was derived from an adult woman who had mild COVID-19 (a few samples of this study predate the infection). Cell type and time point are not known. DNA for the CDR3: TGTGCCAGCAGCTTAGTACTTGCGGGTAGCACAGATACGCAGTATTTT. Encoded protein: CASSLVLAGSTDTQYF. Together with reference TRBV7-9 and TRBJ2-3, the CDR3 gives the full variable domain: DTGVSQNPRHKITKRGQNVTFRCDPISEHNRLYWYRQTLGQGPEFLTYFQNEAQLEKSRLLSDRFSAERPKGSFSTLEIQRTEQGDSAMYLCASSLVLAGSTDTQYFGPGTRLTVL.